This passage covers 19 T cell receptor beta chains from one sample sequenced in a study of regulatory T cells in long-lasting Graves disease. Construction of TCR beta libraries relied on iRepertoire HTBI primers and on Arm-PCR targeting CDR3 regions. TCRdb re-called the multiplex PCR reads through MiXCR, storing one row per CDR3 protein. The sample has a few hundred thousand distinct CDR3 sequences; 15% are singletons. Noted time point: newly diagnosed GD, antithyroid drugs for less than 3 months. After RNA was extracted from PBMCs, the TCR library was made from it. These records were also assigned to another study, of T cells in Graves' hyperthyroidism and ophthalmopathy.

Source: peripheral blood mononuclear cells (PBMCs), taken at new diagnosis, from a patient treated with antithyroid drugs. The receptors come from a woman between 40 and 50 years old with Graves disease.

V is TRBV4-2 and J is TRBJ1-2; possible D gene TRBD1, 5 bases. Germline values: CDR1 LGHNA, CDR2 YNFKEQ. Trimming pared 0 bases from V and 4 bases from J, leaving 9 bases between. The CDR3 extends over 14 amino acids. CDR3 amino acids: CASSQEAGPYGYTF. The DNA of the CDR3 is TGTGCCAGCAGCCAAGAGGCGGGGCCCTATGGCTACACCTTC.

In this sample, this clonotype turned up many times. The chain combines TRBV18 with TRBJ1-4; tentative D call: TRBD1 (6 bases). CDR1 is KGHSH, CDR2 LQKENI, per germline. V was clipped by 3 bases and J by 8 bases, with 13 bases between them. CDR3 length: 14 residues. The CDR3 reads CASSPRDTAEKLFF. CDR3 nucleotide sequence: TGTGCCAGCTCACCCCGGGACACGGCAGAAAAACTGTTTTTT.

This clonotype was counted ten times or more. CDR3 in DNA: TGTGCCACCCTTGGACTAGCGGACCTCTCCTACAATGAGCAGTTCTTC. Protein sequence: CATLGLADLSYNEQFF. The chain recombines TRBV2 with TRBJ2-1, with TRBD2 matching over 10 bases. J was trimmed by 0 bases and V by 10 bases; bases with no gene match: 9. There are 16 residues in the CDR3. Germline loops: CDR1 SNHLY, CDR2 FYNNEI.

Ten or more counts support this clonotype. The chain links TRBV6-1 to TRBJ2-7; D gene uncertain. This CDR3 is built from 12 residues. Germline CDR1 reads MNHNS; CDR2 reads SASEGT. V lost 1 base to trimming and J lost 4 bases, with 5 bases between them. The DNA for the CDR3 is TGTGCCAGCAGTGAAGGGTTTTACGAGCAGTACTTC. This encodes CASSEGFYEQYF.

This clonotype was found many times. The V call is TRBV12-3 or TRBV12-4, the J call TRBJ1-1; TRBD1 aligns across 9 bases. This CDR3 has 15 residues. Trimming took 5 bases from V and 0 from J; bases not matched to a gene: 4. The CDR3 here is CASSGTGNMNTEAFF. The CDR3 DNA is TGTGCCAGCAGTGGGACAGGGAATATGAACACTGAAGCTTTCTTT.

The table lists this clonotype with many counts. This sequence joins TRBV11-3 and TRBJ2-3; the D is unclear. The CDR3 consists of 14 residues. The V gene lost 5 bases and the J gene lost 0 bases, with 9 bases spanning the gap. Germline V gene data show CDR1 as SGHNT and CDR2 as YENEEA. CDR3 sequence reads: CASSAIRSTDTQYF. Here the CDR3 DNA reads TGTGCCAGCAGCGCCATCCGGAGCACAGATACGCAGTATTTT. Filled out from reference TRBV11-3 and TRBJ2-3, the complete variable domain reads EAGVVQSPRYKIIEKKQPVAFWCNPISGHNTLYWYLQNLGQGPELLIRYENEEAVDDSQLPKDRFSAERLKGVDSTLKIQPAELGDSAVYLCASSAIRSTDTQYFGPGTRLTVL.

The V and J genes are TRBV7-9 and TRBJ2-5, with D unresolved. The CDR3 has 15 amino acids. Germline CDR1 is SEHNR and CDR2 is FQNEAQ (reference sequence). The V gene lost 7 bases and the J gene lost 3 bases, with 18 bases spanning the gap. The CDR3 is CASTIREPQKETQYF. The CDR3 region has the DNA TGTGCCAGCACCATCCGTGAACCCCAAAAAGAGACCCAGTACTTC.

The J gene is TRBJ2-1, the V gene TRBV3-2; TRBD2 is the table's D call and was not checked against the DNA. TRBV3-2 is noted as a pseudogene. The CDR3 runs to 16 residues. CDR3 protein: CASSQDGLAGEGEQFF. CDR3 DNA: TGTGCCAGCAGCCAAGATGGACTAGCGGGAGAGGGTGAGCAGTTCTTC.

This clonotype was seen repeatedly, ten times or more. The chain employs TRBV2 and TRBJ1-5; TRBD1 agrees at 7 bases. This CDR3 contains 13 residues. J gave up 6 bases and V 6 bases, and 5 bases lay outside the gene matches. Looked up from germline, CDR1 is SNHLY and CDR2 is FYNNEI. CDR3 region: CASSRQGSQPQHF. CDR3 bases: TGTGCCAGCAGCCGACAGGGTTCTCAGCCCCAGCATTTT. Together with reference TRBV2 and TRBJ1-5, the CDR3 gives the full variable domain: EPEVTQTPSHQVTQMGQEVILRCVPISNHLYFYWYRQILGQKVEFLVSFYNNEISEKSEIFDDQFSVERPDGSNFTLKIRSTKLEDSAMYFCASSRQGSQPQHFGDGTRLSIL.

In its sample, this clonotype was seen many times. CDR3 nucleotide sequence: TGTGCCAGCAGCTCCGATGGGGGGAATGAGCAGTTCTTC. This codes for CASSSDGGNEQFF. The rearrangement uses TRBV7-9 and TRBJ2-1; weak D call: TRBD2 (6 bases). The CDR3 has 13 residues. The germline V and J ends were trimmed by 4 bases and 7 bases, with 11 bases remaining between them. Germline values: CDR1 SEHNR, CDR2 FQNEAQ (reference sequence).

This clonotype was recorded a few times. V gene TRBV6-5 combines with J gene TRBJ1-2; 11 bases match TRBD1. The CDR3 has 18 residues. The ends lost 4 bases at V and 6 bases at J; junction bases unmatched: 16. CDR1 is MNHEY, CDR2 SVGAGI, per germline. CDR3 region: CASSFRTGGAVRVNGYTF. The CDR3 DNA reads as TGTGCCAGCAGTTTCCGGACAGGGGGCGCAGTTAGAGTCAATGGCTACACCTTC.

This clonotype was recorded at least ten times. The chain links TRBV29-1 to TRBJ2-1; 7 bases fit TRBD2. The junction had 11 bases not matched to a gene; V was cut back by 0 bases and J by 12 bases. Germline assignment: CDR1 SQVTM and CDR2 ANQGSEA. The CDR3 loop spans 14 amino acids. CDR3 DNA: TGCAGCGTTGAAGAAGGGGACTATCTACAAGGGCAGTTCTTC. Its protein is CSVEEGDYLQGQFF.

This clonotype came up many times. The chain couples TRBV28 to TRBJ2-7, with D hard to call. V lost 2 bases and J lost 6, with 14 bases in between. Per germline, CDR1 MDHEN and CDR2 SYDVKM. There are 14 residues in the CDR3. The CDR3 nucleotides are TGTGCCAGCAGTTTACGGCTTAGTAAAGGCGAGCAGTACTTC. It translates to CASSLRLSKGEQYF. Full variable domain (rest looked up from reference TRBV28 and TRBJ2-7): DVKVTQSSRYLVKRTGEKVFLECVQDMDHENMFWYRQDPGLGLRLIYFSYDVKMKEKGDIPEGYSVSREKKERFSLILESASTNQTSMYLCASSLRLSKGEQYFGPGTRLTVT.

The V gene is TRBV5-6, the J gene TRBJ1-1; D gene uncertain. From germline, CDR1 is SGHDT and CDR2 YYEEEE. This CDR3 is built from 12 residues. The V gene lost 3 bases and the J gene lost 5 bases, with 8 bases spanning the gap. Written as DNA, the CDR3 is TGTGCCAGCAGCTGGAGCGATACTGAAGCTTTCTTT. It codes for CASSWSDTEAFF.

The genes are TRBV13 and TRBJ2-5; D is unclear. CDR3 length: 17 amino acids. V lost 5 bases and J 5 bases, leaving 24 bases between the germline ends. Germline CDR1 PRHDT, CDR2 FYEKMQ (reference sequence). This CDR3 reads CASSPRPFDQLGETQYF. The CDR3 region has the DNA TGTGCCAGCAGCCCTAGACCTTTTGACCAACTGGGGGAGACCCAGTACTTC.

This chain links TRBV5-6 with TRBJ1-5; weak D call: TRBD1 (5 bases). This CDR3 has 13 amino acids. Trimming cost V 5 bases and J 5 bases, with 11 bases left between them. The germline V gene encodes CDR1 SGHDT and CDR2 YYEEEE. DNA of the CDR3: TGTGCCAGCAGTCCTGGACACGATCAGCCCCAGCATTTT. Amino acid sequence: CASSPGHDQPQHF.

This chain connects TRBV28 to TRBJ2-2; no clear D. Germline CDR1 reads MDHEN; CDR2 reads SYDVKM. V shed 1 base and J shed 6 bases, with 6 bases lying between them. The CDR3 contains 13 residues. CDR3 in amino acids: CASSLSGPGELFF. In nucleotides, the CDR3 is TGTGCCAGCAGTTTATCCGGCCCCGGGGAGCTGTTTTTT.

The sample holds many counts of this clonotype. The genes are TRBV30 and TRBJ2-3, with D perhaps matching TRBD2 (6 bases). The germline CDR1 and CDR2 sequences are GTSNPN and SVGIG (reference sequence). This CDR3 spans 16 amino acids. Trimming stripped 0 bases from V and 4 bases from J, with 17 bases between. CDR3 loop: CAWSVPPLGTSDTQYF. CDR3 sequence (DNA): TGTGCCTGGAGTGTGCCTCCTCTCGGGACTTCAGATACGCAGTATTTT. Full variable domain (outside the CDR3, taken from reference TRBV30 and TRBJ2-3): SQTIHQWPATLVQPVGSPLSLECTVEGTSNPNLYWYRQAAGRGLQLLFYSVGIGQISSEVPQNLSASRPQDRQFILSSKKLLLSDSGFYLCAWSVPPLGTSDTQYFGPGTRLTVL.

The J gene is TRBJ2-3, the V gene TRBV10-2; weak D call: TRBD2 (5 bases). V was cut by 5 bases and J by 0 bases, with 12 bases left in between. The CDR3 covers 15 residues. Germline lookup yields CDR1 WSHSY and CDR2 SAAADI. CDR3: CASSPGLLSTDTQYF. In DNA form, the CDR3 reads TGCGCCAGCAGTCCCGGACTTCTCAGCACAGATACGCAGTATTTT.